This T cell receptor (beta chain) emerged from a study of blood T cell repertoires in COVID-19 (dated by TCRdb to 2020 to 2021). In the study overall: The collaborator samples originated in the United States, Italy and Spain and spanned the acute and convalescent phases of COVID-19. The material from the prospective study consisted of cDNA or gDNA derived from T cells, B-cell-depleted T cells, or PBMCs. The dataset comprised deeply sampled blood TCRbeta repertoires from subjects exposed to, actively infected with, or recovered from COVID-19. A freely available public database, intended as a resource for researchers studying the immune response to SARS-CoV-2, is where the repertoires were released. The samples were drawn from the first 160 participants of the ongoing ImmuneRACE study and from 950 to 1,500 subjects provided by 6 global collaborators. The sample metadata nearly always contained a de-identified subject ID, COVID-19 status, age in years and sex. Where available, HLA class I and class II types were taken from metadata supplied by the sample provider and were not determined by assay-based typing. General conclusions and limits of the study: Clinical and demographic metadata were provided uncurated, with the amount varying by source and participant.

At one collaborating source in Seattle, patients were enrolled during active infection and were followed longitudinally through the course of disease. Collaborating institutions collected whole blood in K2EDTA tubes following their own protocols. For TCRbeta analysis, collaborator samples were shipped as frozen whole blood, as isolated PBMCs, or as DNA extracted from either sample type. CDR1 and CDR2 are read off the germline V gene as SGHRS and YFSETQ. Compared with germline, V lacks 4 bases and J lacks 11 bases; bases without a gene match: 7. The CDR3 covers 14 residues, taking in both the cysteine and the phenylalanine. Only the CDR3 portion is preserved as DNA: 42 bases, with reading frame beginning at the first base. The immunoSEQ Assay, a bias-controlled multiplex PCR, was used to amplify TCRbeta CDR3 regions from genomic DNA. The published analysis was carried out like this. The number of nucleated cells in each sample was estimated by amplification of reference gene primers within the assay. Sequence reads were collapsed and filtered to measure the absolute abundance of every unique TCRbeta CDR3 rearrangement. Productive Simpson clonality was computed per sample as the square root of Simpson's diversity index over productive rearrangements. Drawn from immuneACCESS, this table holds only the in-frame rearrangements with V and J called that TCRdb kept. Clones are partly lost; checked studies trace under half to an unresolved V gene and leave the rest unexplained. The V and J calls and clone size come from that table; D and trimming were worked out from the DNA. Here the sample has 75,000 to 95,000 clones; around nine tenths occur a single time. 15% to 20% of the sample is held by the ten biggest clonotypes.

Concerning this clone: The clone's antigen remains unknown. Qualities for individual bases were not recorded, and no much larger clone is one base off.

Input material: peripheral blood. The chain employs TRBV5-1 and TRBJ1-4; a stretch of 11 junction bases matches TRBD1. The source of this sequence is a woman aged 60 to 75 with COVID-19, enrolled during active disease. The nucleotides read TGCGCCAGCAGCGGGGGACAGGGGGGAAATAAACTGTTTTTT. This gives the protein CASSGGQGGNKLFF.